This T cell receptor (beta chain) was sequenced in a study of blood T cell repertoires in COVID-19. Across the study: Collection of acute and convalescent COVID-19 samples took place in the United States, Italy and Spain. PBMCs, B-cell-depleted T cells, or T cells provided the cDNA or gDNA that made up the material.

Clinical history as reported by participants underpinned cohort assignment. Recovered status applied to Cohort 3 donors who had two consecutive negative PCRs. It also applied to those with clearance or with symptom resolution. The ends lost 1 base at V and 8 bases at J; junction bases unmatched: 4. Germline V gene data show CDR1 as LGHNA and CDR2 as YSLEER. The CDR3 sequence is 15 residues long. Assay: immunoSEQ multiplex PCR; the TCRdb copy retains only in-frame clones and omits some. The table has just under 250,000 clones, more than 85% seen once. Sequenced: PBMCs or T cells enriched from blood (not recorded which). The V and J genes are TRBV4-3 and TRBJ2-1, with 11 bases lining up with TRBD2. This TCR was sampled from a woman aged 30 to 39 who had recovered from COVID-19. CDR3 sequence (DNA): TGCGCCAGCAGCCAAGGACTAGCGGGAACATATGAGCAGTTCTTC. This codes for CASSQGLAGTYEQFF.